This record covers a single TCR beta chain. The CDR3 loop spans 11 amino acids. V was clipped by 5 bases and J by 5 bases; unmatched bases: 1. CDR1 is DFQATT and CDR2 is SNEGSKA in the germline V gene (reference sequence). Patients selected for sequencing had displayed CD8+CD57+ cell expansion by flow cytometry. Untreated patients provided the blood samples, with no therapy given before sampling. This sample was included in a study of CD8+CD57+ T cells in acquired aplastic anemia. As for the study in general: CD4+ and CD8+ cells, once sorted, gave DNA averaging roughly 3 ug.

Both TCR beta VDJ combination and CDR3 sequence profiling were carried out. Genomic DNA was the template for this profiling. TCRdb reprocessed the reads with MiXCR, giving one entry per CDR3 protein. The sample lists 160,000 or so distinct CDR3 sequences, 40% to 50% occurring once. J is TRBJ2-7 and V is TRBV20-1; 9 bases line up with TRBD1. This sequence originates from a human donor with aplastic anemia. Sequencing was carried out using sorted CD4+, CD8+, or CD8+CD57+ T cells (not recorded which) from PBMCs. The CDR3 nucleotides are TGCAGTGCTCGGACAGGGGACGAGCAGTACTTC. Its protein product is CSARTGDEQYF.